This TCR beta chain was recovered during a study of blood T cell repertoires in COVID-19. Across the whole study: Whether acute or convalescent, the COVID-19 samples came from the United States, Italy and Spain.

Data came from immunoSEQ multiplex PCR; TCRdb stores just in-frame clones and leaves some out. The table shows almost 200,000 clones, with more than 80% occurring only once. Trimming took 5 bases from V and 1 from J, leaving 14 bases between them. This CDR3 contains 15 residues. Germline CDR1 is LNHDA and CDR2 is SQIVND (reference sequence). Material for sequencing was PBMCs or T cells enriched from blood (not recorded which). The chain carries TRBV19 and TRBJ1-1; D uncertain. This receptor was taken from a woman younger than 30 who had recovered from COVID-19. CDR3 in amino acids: CASSPTGWGNTEAFF. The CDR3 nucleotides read TGTGCCAGTAGTCCAACGGGGTGGGGGAACACTGAAGCTTTCTTT.